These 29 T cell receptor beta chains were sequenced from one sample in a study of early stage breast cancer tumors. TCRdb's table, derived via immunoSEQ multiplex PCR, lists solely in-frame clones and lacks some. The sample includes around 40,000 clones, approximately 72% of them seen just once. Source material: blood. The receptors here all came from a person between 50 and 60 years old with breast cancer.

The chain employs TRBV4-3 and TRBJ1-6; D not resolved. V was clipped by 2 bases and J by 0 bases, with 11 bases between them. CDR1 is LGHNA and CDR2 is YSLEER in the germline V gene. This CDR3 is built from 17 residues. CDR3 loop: CASSQWRLSSYNSPLHF. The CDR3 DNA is TGCGCCAGCAGCCAATGGAGGTTGAGCTCCTATAATTCACCCCTCCACTTT.

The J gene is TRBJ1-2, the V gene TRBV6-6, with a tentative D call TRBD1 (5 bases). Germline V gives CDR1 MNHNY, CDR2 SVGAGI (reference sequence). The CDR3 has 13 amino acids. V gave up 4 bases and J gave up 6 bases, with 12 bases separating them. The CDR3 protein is CASSWGGSDGYTF. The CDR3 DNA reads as TGTGCCAGCAGTTGGGGGGGTTCGGATGGCTACACCTTC.

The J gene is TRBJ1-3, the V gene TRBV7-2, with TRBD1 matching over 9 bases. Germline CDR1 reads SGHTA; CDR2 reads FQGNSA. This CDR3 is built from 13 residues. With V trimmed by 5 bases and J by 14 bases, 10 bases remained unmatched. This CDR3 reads CASSAGTGRSLYF. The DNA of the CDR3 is TGTGCCAGCAGCGCCGGGACAGGGAGAAGCTTATATTTT.

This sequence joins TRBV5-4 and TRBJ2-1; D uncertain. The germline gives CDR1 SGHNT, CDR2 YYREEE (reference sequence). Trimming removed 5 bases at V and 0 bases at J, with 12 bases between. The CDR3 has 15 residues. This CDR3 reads CASRKRGSSYNEQFF. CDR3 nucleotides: TGTGCCAGCAGAAAGAGAGGTAGCTCCTACAATGAGCAGTTCTTC.

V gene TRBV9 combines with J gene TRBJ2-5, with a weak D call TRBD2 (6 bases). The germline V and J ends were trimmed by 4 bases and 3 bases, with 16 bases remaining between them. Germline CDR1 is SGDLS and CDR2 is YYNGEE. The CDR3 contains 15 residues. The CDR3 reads CASSPTLGGEETQYF. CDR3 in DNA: TGTGCCAGCAGCCCCACCCTAGGAGGGGAAGAGACCCAGTACTTC.

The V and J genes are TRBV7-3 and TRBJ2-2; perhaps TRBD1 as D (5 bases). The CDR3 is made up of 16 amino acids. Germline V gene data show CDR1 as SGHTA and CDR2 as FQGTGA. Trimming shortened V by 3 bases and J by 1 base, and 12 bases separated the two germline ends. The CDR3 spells CASSFTRVGNTGELFF. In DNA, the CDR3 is TGTGCCAGCAGCTTCACCAGGGTTGGGAACACCGGGGAGCTGTTTTTT.

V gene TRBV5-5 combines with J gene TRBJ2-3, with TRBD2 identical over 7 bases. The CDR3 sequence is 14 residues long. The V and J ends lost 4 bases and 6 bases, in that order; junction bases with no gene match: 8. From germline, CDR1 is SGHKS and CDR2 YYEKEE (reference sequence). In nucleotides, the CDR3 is TGTGCCAGCAGCATGGGGGGAGGGGCGGATACGCAGTATTTT. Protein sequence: CASSMGGGADTQYF.

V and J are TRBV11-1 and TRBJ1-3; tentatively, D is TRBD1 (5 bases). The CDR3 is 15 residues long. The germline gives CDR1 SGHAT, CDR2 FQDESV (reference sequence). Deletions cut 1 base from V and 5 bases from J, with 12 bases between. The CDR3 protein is CASSLGDFGRNTIYF. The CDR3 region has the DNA TGTGCCAGCAGCTTAGGGGACTTCGGGAGAAACACCATATATTTT.

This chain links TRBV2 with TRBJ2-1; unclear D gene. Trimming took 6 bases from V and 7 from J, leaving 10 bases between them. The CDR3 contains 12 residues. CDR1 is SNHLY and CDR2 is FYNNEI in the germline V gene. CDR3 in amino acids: CASRVLVNEQFF. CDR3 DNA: TGTGCCAGCAGAGTATTAGTTAATGAGCAGTTCTTC.

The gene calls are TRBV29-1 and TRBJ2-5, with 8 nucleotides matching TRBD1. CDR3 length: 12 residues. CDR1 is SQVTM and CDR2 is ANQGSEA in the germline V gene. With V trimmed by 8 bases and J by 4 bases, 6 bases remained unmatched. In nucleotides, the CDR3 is TGCAGCCTTGGACAGGGACGAGAGACCCAGTACTTC. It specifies CSLGQGRETQYF. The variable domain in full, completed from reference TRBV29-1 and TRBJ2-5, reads SAVISQKPSRDICQRGTSLTIQCQVDSQVTMMFWYRQQPGQSLTLIATANQGSEATYESGFVIDKFPISRPNLTFSTLTVSNMSPEDSSIYLCSLGQGRETQYFGPGTRLLVL.

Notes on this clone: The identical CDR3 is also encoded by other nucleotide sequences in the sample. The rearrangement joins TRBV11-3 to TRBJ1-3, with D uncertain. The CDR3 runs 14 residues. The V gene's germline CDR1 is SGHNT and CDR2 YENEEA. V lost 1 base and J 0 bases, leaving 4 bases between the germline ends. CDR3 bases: TGTGCCAGCAGCTTAGGTAGCTCTGGAAACACCATATATTTT. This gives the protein CASSLGSSGNTIYF.

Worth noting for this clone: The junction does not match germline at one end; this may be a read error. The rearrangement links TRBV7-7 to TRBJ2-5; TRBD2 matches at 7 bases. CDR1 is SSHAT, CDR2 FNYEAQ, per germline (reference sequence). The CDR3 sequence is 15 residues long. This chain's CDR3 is CASSLGSGREETQYF. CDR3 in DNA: TGTGCTAGCAGCTTAGGTAGCGGGCGGGAAGAGACCCAGTACTTC.

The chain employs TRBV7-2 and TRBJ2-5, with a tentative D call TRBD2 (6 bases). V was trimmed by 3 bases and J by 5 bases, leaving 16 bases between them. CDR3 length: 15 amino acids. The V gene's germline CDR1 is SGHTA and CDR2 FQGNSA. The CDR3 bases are TGTGCCAGCAGCTTTTCCGGGAGTCTGGGGGAGACCCAGTACTTC. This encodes CASSFSGSLGETQYF.

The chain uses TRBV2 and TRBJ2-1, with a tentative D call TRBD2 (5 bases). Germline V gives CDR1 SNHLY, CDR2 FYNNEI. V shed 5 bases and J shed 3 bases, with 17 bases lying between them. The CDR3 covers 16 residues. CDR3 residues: CASSRTLGVGYNEQFF. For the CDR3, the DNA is TGTGCCAGCAGTCGTACATTGGGAGTGGGCTACAATGAGCAGTTCTTC. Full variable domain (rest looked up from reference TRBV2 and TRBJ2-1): EPEVTQTPSHQVTQMGQEVILRCVPISNHLYFYWYRQILGQKVEFLVSFYNNEISEKSEIFDDQFSVERPDGSNFTLKIRSTKLEDSAMYFCASSRTLGVGYNEQFFGPGTRLTVL.

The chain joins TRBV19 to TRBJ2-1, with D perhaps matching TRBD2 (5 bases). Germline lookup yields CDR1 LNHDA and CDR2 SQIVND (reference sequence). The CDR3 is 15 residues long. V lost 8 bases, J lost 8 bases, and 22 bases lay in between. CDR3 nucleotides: TGTGCCAGTGCTAACGGGGTGGGAGTTGGAGATGAGCAGTTCTTC. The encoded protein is CASANGVGVGDEQFF.

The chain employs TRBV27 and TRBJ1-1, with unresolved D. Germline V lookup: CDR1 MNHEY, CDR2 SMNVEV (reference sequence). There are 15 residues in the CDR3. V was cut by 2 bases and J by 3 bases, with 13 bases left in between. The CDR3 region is CASSLGTGAYTEAFF. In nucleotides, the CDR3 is TGTGCCAGCAGTTTAGGCACCGGAGCCTACACTGAAGCTTTCTTT.

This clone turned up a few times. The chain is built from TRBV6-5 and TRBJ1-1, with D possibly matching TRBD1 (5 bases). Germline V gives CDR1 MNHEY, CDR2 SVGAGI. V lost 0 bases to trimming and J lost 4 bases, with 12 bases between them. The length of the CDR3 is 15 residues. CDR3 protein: CASSYSREGSTEAFF. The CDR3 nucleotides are TGTGCCAGCAGTTACTCCAGGGAGGGGAGCACTGAAGCTTTCTTT.

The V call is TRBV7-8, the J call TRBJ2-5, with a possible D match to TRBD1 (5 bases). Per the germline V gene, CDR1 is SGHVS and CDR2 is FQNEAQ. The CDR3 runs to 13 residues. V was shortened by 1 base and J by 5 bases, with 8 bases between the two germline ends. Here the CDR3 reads CASSLGRVETQYF. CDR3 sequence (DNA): TGTGCCAGCAGCTTAGGCAGGGTTGAGACCCAGTACTTC.

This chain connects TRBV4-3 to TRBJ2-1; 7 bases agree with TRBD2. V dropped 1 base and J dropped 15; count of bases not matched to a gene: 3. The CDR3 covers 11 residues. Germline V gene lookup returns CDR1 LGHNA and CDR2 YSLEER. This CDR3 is CASSQGTRRFF. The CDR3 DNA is TGCGCCAGCAGCCAAGGGACTAGGCGGTTCTTC.

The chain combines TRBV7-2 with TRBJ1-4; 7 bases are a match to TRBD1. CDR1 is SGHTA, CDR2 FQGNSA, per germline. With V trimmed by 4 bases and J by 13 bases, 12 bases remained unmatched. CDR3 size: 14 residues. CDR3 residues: CASSSTGWPVRLFF. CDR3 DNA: TGTGCCAGCAGCTCGACAGGGTGGCCCGTTCGACTGTTTTTT. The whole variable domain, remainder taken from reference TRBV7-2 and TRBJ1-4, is GAGVSQSPSNKVTEKGKDVELRCDPISGHTALYWYRQSLGQGLEFLIYFQGNSAPDKSGLPSDRFSAERTGGSVSTLTIQRTQQEDSAVYLCASSSTGWPVRLFFGSGTQLSVL.

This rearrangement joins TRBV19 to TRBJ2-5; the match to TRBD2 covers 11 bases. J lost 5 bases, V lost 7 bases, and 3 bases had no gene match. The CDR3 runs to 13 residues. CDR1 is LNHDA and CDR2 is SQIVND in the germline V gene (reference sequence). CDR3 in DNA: TGTGCCAGTACCCCTAGCGGGAGGGAGACCCAGTACTTC. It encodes CASTPSGRETQYF.

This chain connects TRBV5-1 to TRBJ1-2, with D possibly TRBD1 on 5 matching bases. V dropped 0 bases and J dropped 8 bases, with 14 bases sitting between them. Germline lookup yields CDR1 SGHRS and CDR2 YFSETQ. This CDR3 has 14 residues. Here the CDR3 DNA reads TGCGCCAGCAGCTTGGATGTGGCCCAGGGCGGCTACACCTTC. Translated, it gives CASSLDVAQGGYTF.

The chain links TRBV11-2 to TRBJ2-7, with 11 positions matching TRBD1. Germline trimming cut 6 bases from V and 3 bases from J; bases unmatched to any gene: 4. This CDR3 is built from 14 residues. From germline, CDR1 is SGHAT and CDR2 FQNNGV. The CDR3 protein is CASRGQGGNYEQYF. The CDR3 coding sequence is TGTGCCAGCAGGGGACAGGGGGGAAACTACGAGCAGTACTTC.

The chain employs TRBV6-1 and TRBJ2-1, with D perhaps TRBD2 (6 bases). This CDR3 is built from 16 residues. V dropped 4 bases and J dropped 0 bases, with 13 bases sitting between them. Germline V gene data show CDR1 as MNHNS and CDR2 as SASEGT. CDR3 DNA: TGTGCCAGCAGTGGCCAAATAGCGGACTCCTACAATGAGCAGTTCTTC. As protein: CASSGQIADSYNEQFF.

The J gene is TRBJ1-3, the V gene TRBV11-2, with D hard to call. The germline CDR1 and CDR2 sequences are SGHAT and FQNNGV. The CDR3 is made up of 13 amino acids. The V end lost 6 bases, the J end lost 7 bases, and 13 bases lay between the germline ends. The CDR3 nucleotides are TGTGCCAGCAGGGTGTCCCTCCAGAACACCATATATTTT. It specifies CASRVSLQNTIYF.

CDR3 protein: CALGQGTQYF. DNA of the CDR3: TGTGCCCTCGGACAGGGGACCCAGTACTTC. The V and J genes are TRBV30 and TRBJ2-5; TRBD1 aligns across 8 bases. CDR3 length equals 10 residues. Germline-derived CDR1 and CDR2 are GTSNPN and SVGIG (reference sequence). V shed 8 bases, J shed 7 bases, and the junction held 3 bases outside the gene matches. Filled out from reference TRBV30 and TRBJ2-5, the complete variable domain reads SQTIHQWPATLVQPVGSPLSLECTVEGTSNPNLYWYRQAAGRGLQLLFYSVGIGQISSEVPQNLSASRPQDRQFILSSKKLLLSDSGFYLCALGQGTQYFGPGTRLLVL.

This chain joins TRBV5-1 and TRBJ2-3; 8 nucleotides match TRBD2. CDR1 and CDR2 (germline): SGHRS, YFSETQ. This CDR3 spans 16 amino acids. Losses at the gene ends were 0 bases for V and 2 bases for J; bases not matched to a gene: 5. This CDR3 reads CASSLDISGNTDTQYF. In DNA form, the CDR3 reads TGCGCCAGCAGCTTGGATATTAGCGGGAACACAGATACGCAGTATTTT.

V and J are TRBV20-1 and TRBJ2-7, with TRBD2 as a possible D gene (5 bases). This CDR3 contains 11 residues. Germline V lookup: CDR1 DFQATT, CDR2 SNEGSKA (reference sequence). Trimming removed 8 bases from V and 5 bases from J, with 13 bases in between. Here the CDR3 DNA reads TGCAGTCTAGCCTCGGGCCACGAGCAGTACTTC. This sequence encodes CSLASGHEQYF.

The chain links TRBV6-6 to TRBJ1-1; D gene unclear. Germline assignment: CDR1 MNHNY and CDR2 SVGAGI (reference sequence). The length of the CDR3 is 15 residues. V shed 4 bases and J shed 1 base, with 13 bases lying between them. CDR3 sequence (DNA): TGTGCCAGCAGTTTAGTCTTATCAGGGAACACTGAAGCTTTCTTT. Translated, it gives CASSLVLSGNTEAFF.